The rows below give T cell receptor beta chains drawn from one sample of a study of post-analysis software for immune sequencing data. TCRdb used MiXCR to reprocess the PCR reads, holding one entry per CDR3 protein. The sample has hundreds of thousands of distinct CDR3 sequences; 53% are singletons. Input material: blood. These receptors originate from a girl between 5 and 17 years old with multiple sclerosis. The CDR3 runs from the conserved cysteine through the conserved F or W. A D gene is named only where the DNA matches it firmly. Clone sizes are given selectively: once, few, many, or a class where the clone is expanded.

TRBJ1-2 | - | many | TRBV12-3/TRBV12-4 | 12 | CASSFSGGGYTF | TGTGCCAGCAGTTTCTCAGGCGGGGGCTACACCTTC
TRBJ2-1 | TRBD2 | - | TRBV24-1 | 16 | CATSVGTSGTYNEQFF | TGTGCCACCAGTGTAGGAACTAGCGGGACCTACAATGAGCAGTTCTTC
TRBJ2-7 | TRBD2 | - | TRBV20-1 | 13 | CSANRGGLYEQYF | TGCAGTGCAAATCGGGGGGGCCTCTACGAGCAGTACTTC
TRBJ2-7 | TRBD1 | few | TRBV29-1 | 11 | CSADRGYEQYF | TGCAGCGCGGACAGGGGCTACGAGCAGTACTTC
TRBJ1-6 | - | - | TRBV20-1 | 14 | CSARDTVAGSPLHF | TGCAGTGCTAGGGATACAGTGGCCGGGTCACCCCTCCACTTT
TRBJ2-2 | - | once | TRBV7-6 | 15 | CASSLGPRGTGELFF | TGTGCCAGCAGCTTGGGGCCCAGGGGCACCGGGGAGCTGTTTTTT
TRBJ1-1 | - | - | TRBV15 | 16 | CATSRDSFGATTEAFF | TGTGCCACCAGCAGAGACAGCTTTGGGGCAACCACTGAAGCTTTCTTT
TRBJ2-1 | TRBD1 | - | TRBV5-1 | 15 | CASSIGQGFYNEQFF | TGCGCCAGCAGCATTGGACAGGGGTTTTACAATGAGCAGTTCTTC
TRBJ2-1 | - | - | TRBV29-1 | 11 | CSVEEGSEQFF | TGCAGCGTTGAAGAGGGAAGTGAGCAGTTCTTC
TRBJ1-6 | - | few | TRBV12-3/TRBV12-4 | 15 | CASSPDQGKDSPLHF | TGTGCCAGCAGTCCAGATCAGGGGAAAGATTCACCCCTCCACTTT
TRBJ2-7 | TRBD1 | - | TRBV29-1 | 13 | CSANRGTSYEQYF | TGCAGCGCGAACAGGGGAACATCCTACGAGCAGTACTTC
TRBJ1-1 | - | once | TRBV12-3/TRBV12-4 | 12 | CASSSSGSEAFF | TGTGCCAGCAGTTCGTCCGGGTCTGAAGCTTTCTTT
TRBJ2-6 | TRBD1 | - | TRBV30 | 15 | CAWSVHRGLANVLTF | TGTGCCTGGAGTGTACACAGGGGGTTAGCCAACGTCCTGACTTTC
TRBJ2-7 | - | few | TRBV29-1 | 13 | CSVPVGGSHEQYF | TGCAGCGTTCCGGTGGGGGGATCGCACGAGCAGTACTTC
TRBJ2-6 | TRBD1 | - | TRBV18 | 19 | CASSPTTGGKASGANVLTF | TGTGCCAGCTCACCTACCACAGGGGGCAAAGCCTCTGGGGCCAACGTCCTGACTTTC
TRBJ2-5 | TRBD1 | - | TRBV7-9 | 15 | CASSSYGTGQETQYF | TGTGCCAGCAGCTCCTACGGGACAGGTCAAGAGACCCAGTACTTC
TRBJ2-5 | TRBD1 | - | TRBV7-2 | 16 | CASSLVRTGGQETQYF | TGTGCCAGCAGCTTAGTCAGGACAGGGGGCCAAGAGACCCAGTACTTC
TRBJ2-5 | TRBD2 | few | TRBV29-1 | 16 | CSVERGEAPVGETQYF | TGCAGCGTTGAACGGGGGGAAGCACCGGTGGGAGAGACCCAGTACTTC
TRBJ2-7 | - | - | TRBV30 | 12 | CAWSSGAGEQYF | TGTGCCTGGAGTTCTGGGGCGGGCGAGCAGTACTTC
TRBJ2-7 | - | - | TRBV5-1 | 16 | CASSWGLRDGSYEQYF | TGCGCCAGCAGCTGGGGCCTCCGGGACGGATCCTACGAGCAGTACTTC
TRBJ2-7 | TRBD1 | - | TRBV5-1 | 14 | CASSSGQGLHEQYF | TGCGCCAGCAGCTCAGGACAGGGTCTTCACGAGCAGTACTTC
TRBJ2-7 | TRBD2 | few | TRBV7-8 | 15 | CASSFTTSGTYEQYF | TGTGCCAGCAGCTTTACGACTAGCGGAACCTACGAGCAGTACTTC
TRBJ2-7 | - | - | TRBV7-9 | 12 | CASSPGVHEQYF | TGTGCCAGCAGCCCGGGAGTCCACGAGCAGTACTTC
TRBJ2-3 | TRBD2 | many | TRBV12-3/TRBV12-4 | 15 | CASSFERGFTDTQYF | TGTGCCAGCAGTTTCGAGCGGGGTTTCACAGATACGCAGTATTTT
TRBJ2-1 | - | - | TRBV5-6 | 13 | CASSVGSTWEQFF | TGTGCCAGCAGCGTCGGGTCCACATGGGAGCAGTTCTTC
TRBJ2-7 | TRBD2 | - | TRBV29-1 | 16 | CSVEDPGLAYPYEQYF | TGCAGCGTTGAAGATCCGGGACTAGCGTACCCCTACGAGCAGTACTTC
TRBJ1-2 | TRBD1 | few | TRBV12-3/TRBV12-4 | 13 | CASSLRGFYGYTF | TGTGCCAGCAGTCTCAGGGGGTTCTATGGCTACACCTTC
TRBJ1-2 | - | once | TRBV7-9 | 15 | CASELSYRENYGYTF | TGTGCCAGCGAGCTTAGTTATCGGGAGAACTATGGCTACACCTTC
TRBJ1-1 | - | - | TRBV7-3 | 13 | CASSLYQGTEAFF | TGTGCCAGCAGCTTATATCAAGGCACTGAAGCTTTCTTT
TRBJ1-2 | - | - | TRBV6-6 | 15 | CASSSVQGENYGCTF | TGTGCCAGCAGCTCCGTACAGGGAGAAAACTATGGCTGCACCTTC
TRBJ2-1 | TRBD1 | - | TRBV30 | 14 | CAWSQDRAWNEQFF | TGTGCCTGGAGTCAAGACAGGGCGTGGAATGAGCAGTTCTTC
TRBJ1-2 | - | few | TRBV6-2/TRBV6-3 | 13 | CASSYHDRYGYTF | TGTGCCAGCAGTTATCACGACAGATATGGCTACACCTTC